A selection of T cell receptor beta chains follows, all from one sample in a study of T cells in localized non-small cell lung cancer. Repertoires were generated with immunoSEQ multiplex PCR, while TCRdb's copy carries only in-frame clones and drops some. The sample consists of approximately 1,500 clones, approximately 29% of them appearing once. Specimen: lung tumor tissue, collected before any cancer treatment. The receptors derive from a male donor at least 60 years old with stage II squamous cell lung carcinoma. The CDR3 runs from the conserved cysteine through the conserved F or W. The order of the fields is J gene, clone size, D gene, V gene, CDR3 DNA, CDR3 protein. D genes are given only for firm matches. Rows give clone size only sometimes, using once, few, many, or a class for an expanded clone.

TRBJ2-3 | . | . | TRBV6-8 | TGTGCCAGCAGTCCGTCCGGGACACCGTGGGTATATACGCAGTATTTT | CASSPSGTPWVYTQYF
TRBJ2-1 | . | . | TRBV14 | TGTGCCAGCAGCCAATACAATGAGCAGTTCTTC | CASSQYNEQFF
TRBJ1-1 | medium-sized | . | TRBV6-8 | TGTGCCAGCAGTTACGGGTTCACTGAAGCTTTCTTT | CASSYGFTEAFF
TRBJ2-2 | few | TRBD1 | TRBV11-3 | TGTGCCAGCAGCTTGACAGGGATAAACACCGGGGAGCTGTTTTTT | CASSLTGINTGELFF
TRBJ1-5 | . | . | TRBV19 | TGTGCCAGTAGTACCCTCCTCGGGCAGCCCCAGCATTTT | CASSTLLGQPQHF
TRBJ1-1 | . | . | TRBV6-7 | TGTGCCAGCAGTTACGGGGTCAGTCGGGGGTCTGAAGCTTTCTTT | CASSYGVSRGSEAFF
TRBJ1-1 | . | . | TRBV29-1 | TGCAGCGTTGAAGTGAACAGTTTGAACACTGAAGCTTTCTTT | CSVEVNSLNTEAFF
TRBJ2-5 | . | . | TRBV7-5 | TGTGCCAGCAACATCCTGGGACAGGCCCAAGAGACCCAGTACTTC | CASNILGQAQETQYF
TRBJ2-7 | . | . | TRBV22-1 | TGTGCCAGCAGTTTAGGAGGGGGCGCTTCCTACGAGCAGTACTTC | CASSLGGGASYEQYF
TRBJ2-2 | . | TRBD1 | TRBV19 | TGTGCCAGTAGAATGATTCGGGGACAGGGGGCAACCGGGGAGCTGTTTTTT | CASRMIRGQGATGELFF
TRBJ2-7 | . | TRBD1 | TRBV29-1 | TGCAGCGGAGGACAGGGATCCTACGAGCAGTACTTC | CSGGQGSYEQYF
TRBJ2-2 | medium-sized | . | TRBV9 | TGTGCCAGCAGCCCCCGCCGGGCGAACACCGGGGAGCTGTTTTTT | CASSPRRANTGELFF